A single sample gave rise to the 28 T cell receptor beta chains below, sequenced in a study of T cell responses to AZD1222 COVID-19 vaccine. Libraries were prepared by immunoSEQ multiplex PCR; TCRdb keeps only in-frame clonotypes and omits some of them. The sample includes approximately 91,000 clones, 75% to 95% of them seen just once. Here the sequenced sample was peripheral blood, taken 28 days after the second AZD1222 dose. Every receptor here comes from an adult who received the AZD1222 COVID-19 vaccine.

This clone was counted a single time. V is TRBV2 and J is TRBJ1-1, with D possibly matching TRBD1 (5 bases). The CDR3 runs 12 residues. With 4 bases removed from V and 7 bases from J, the gap between germline ends came to 10 bases. Germline CDR1 and CDR2: SNHLY and FYNNEI. CDR3 region: CASSGGAGEAFF. CDR3 sequence (DNA): TGTGCCAGCAGTGGTGGGGCAGGTGAAGCTTTCTTT.

The rearrangement links TRBV6-4 to TRBJ2-2; D gene uncertain. This CDR3 region has 14 residues. V lost 2 bases, J lost 2 bases, and 6 bases lay in between. CDR1 is MRHNA and CDR2 is SNTAGT in the germline V gene. The CDR3 spells CASSDELNTGELFF. The CDR3 region has the DNA TGTGCCAGCAGTGACGAACTAAACACCGGGGAGCTGTTTTTT.

The J gene is TRBJ2-2, the V gene TRBV6-4; 9 bases are shared with TRBD2. V lost 2 bases and J lost 5; bases outside the gene matches: 3. Germline V CDR1 and CDR2: MRHNA, SNTAGT. The CDR3 totals 15 residues. The CDR3 sequence: CASSDIAGVTGELFF. In DNA, the CDR3 is TGTGCCAGCAGTGACATAGCGGGAGTAACCGGGGAGCTGTTTTTT.

This clone appeared once. V is TRBV27 and J is TRBJ1-2; the match to TRBD1 covers 10 bases. CDR3 length: 13 residues. The germline CDR1 and CDR2 sequences are MNHEY and SMNVEV (reference sequence). The V gene end was trimmed by 2 bases and the J gene end by 8 bases; junction bases not matched to a gene: 2. The CDR3 DNA reads as TGTGCCAGCAGTTTAGGGACAGGGGACGGCTACACCTTC. Translation gives CASSLGTGDGYTF.

This clone has ten or more counts. V and J are TRBV6-4 and TRBJ2-2; 14 bases align to TRBD2. This CDR3 comprises 15 residues. CDR1 MRHNA and CDR2 SNTAGT come from the germline V gene. After removal of 6 bases from V and 7 bases from J, the junction contained 4 bases not matched to a gene. The chain's CDR3 is CASSQGTSGSGELFF. CDR3 bases: TGTGCCAGCAGCCAAGGGACTAGCGGGAGCGGGGAGCTGTTTTTT.

The chain combines TRBV28 with TRBJ1-4; 9 bases are a match to TRBD1. The germline CDR1 and CDR2 sequences are MDHEN and SYDVKM. Losses at the gene ends were 5 bases for V and 7 bases for J; bases not matched to a gene: 5. There are 14 residues in the CDR3. CDR3 bases: TGTGCCAGCAGTACCGACAGGGGGGGTGAAAAACTGTTTTTT. It is translated as CASSTDRGGEKLFF.

This chain joins TRBV30 and TRBJ1-1, with 7 bases matching TRBD1. CDR1 is GTSNPN, CDR2 SVGIG, per germline (reference sequence). Trimming cost V 7 bases and J 0 bases; bases outside gene matches: 5. The CDR3 length is 13 residues. This CDR3 reads CAFFGTVNTEAFF. CDR3 DNA sequence: TGTGCCTTTTTCGGGACAGTGAACACTGAAGCTTTCTTT.

The chain employs TRBV2 and TRBJ2-5, with 11 positions matching TRBD2. Germline V gene lookup returns CDR1 SNHLY and CDR2 FYNNEI. With V trimmed by 6 bases and J by 4 bases, 4 bases remained unmatched. The length of the CDR3 is 14 residues. CDR3 sequence (DNA): TGTGCCAGCAGAGGGGGACTAGCGGTAGAGACCCAGTACTTC. Translation: CASRGGLAVETQYF.

This chain joins TRBV13 and TRBJ2-1; 9 positions agree with TRBD2. This CDR3 spans 16 amino acids. Trimming took 5 bases from V and 4 from J; bases not matched to a gene: 9. Germline-derived CDR1 and CDR2 are PRHDT and FYEKMQ (reference sequence). This CDR3 is CASSPQAGGGYNEQFF. The CDR3 DNA reads TGTGCCAGCAGCCCCCAGGCGGGAGGGGGATACAATGAGCAGTTCTTC. Combining the CDR3 with reference TRBV13 and TRBJ2-1 gives the whole variable domain AAGVIQSPRHLIKEKRETATLKCYPIPRHDTVYWYQQGPGQDPQFLISFYEKMQSDKGSIPDRFSAQQFSDYHSELNMSSLELGDSALYFCASSPQAGGGYNEQFFGPGTRLTVL.

This sequence joins TRBV5-1 and TRBJ1-5; 8 nucleotides match TRBD1. The CDR3 totals 15 residues. Looked up from germline, CDR1 is SGHRS and CDR2 is YFSETQ. Germline trimming cut 3 bases from V and 5 bases from J; bases unmatched to any gene: 7. This CDR3 reads CASSSAGGPDQPQHF. CDR3 DNA sequence: TGCGCCAGCAGCTCGGCAGGGGGCCCTGATCAGCCCCAGCATTTT.

The V and J genes are TRBV3-1 (or the pseudogene TRBV3-2) and TRBJ1-2; D is possibly TRBD1 (6 bases). In germline, CDR1 is LGHDT, CDR2 YNNKEL (reference sequence). The V and J ends lost 3 bases and 9 bases respectively, with 11 bases between them. The CDR3 sequence is 12 residues long. Here the CDR3 reads CASSQMDRSYTF. CDR3 sequence (DNA): TGTGCCAGCAGCCAGATGGACAGAAGCTACACCTTC.

The chain employs TRBV7-2 and TRBJ2-1; D gene unclear. This CDR3 has 12 amino acids. Trimming left V 4 bases short and J 7 bases short, with 8 bases between. Germline V gene sequence: CDR1 SGHTA, CDR2 FQGNSA. CDR3 DNA sequence: TGTGCCAGCAGCTGGTACTTAAATGAGCAGTTCTTC. It specifies CASSWYLNEQFF.

The chain employs TRBV7-6 and TRBJ1-6, with a weak D call TRBD1 (6 bases). The germline V and J ends were trimmed by 1 base and 7 bases, with 11 bases remaining between them. CDR1 SGHVS and CDR2 FNYEAQ come from the germline V gene. The CDR3 contains 15 residues. CDR3 nucleotides: TGTGCCAGCAGCTTAGACAGGGCCGGGAATTCACCCCTCCACTTT. As protein: CASSLDRAGNSPLHF.

The chain carries TRBV10-1 and TRBJ2-3, with D unclear. Germline V gene lookup returns CDR1 WNHNN and CDR2 SYGVQD (reference sequence). Between the trimmed V and J ends, which lost 0 bases and 3 bases, there was a span of 10 bases. The CDR3 totals 15 residues. For the CDR3, the DNA is TGCGCCAGCAGTGAGTCCCAGTTTCGGACAGATACGCAGTATTTT. It specifies CASSESQFRTDTQYF.

The CDR3 here is CSVPGHWNTGELFF. CDR3 nucleotides: TGCAGCGTTCCGGGACATTGGAACACCGGGGAGCTGTTTTTT. The V gene is TRBV29-1, the J gene TRBJ2-2; D is perhaps TRBD1 (6 bases). The CDR3 sequence is 14 residues long. Germline V gene data show CDR1 as SQVTM and CDR2 as ANQGSEA. The V end was cut by 5 bases, the J end by 1 base, with 11 bases between.

The table lists this clone with a count of one. The chain employs TRBV11-2 and TRBJ1-4, with D possibly matching TRBD1 (5 bases). Germline values: CDR1 SGHAT, CDR2 FQNNGV. This CDR3 spans 15 amino acids. The V and J ends lost 1 base and 6 bases respectively, with 12 bases between them. The CDR3 nucleotides read TGTGCCAGCAGCTTAGTGGGGGTTTCGGATGAAAAACTGTTTTTT. As protein: CASSLVGVSDEKLFF.

V gene TRBV7-9 combines with J gene TRBJ2-3; TRBD1 matches at 11 bases. This CDR3 contains 18 residues. Germline lookup yields CDR1 SEHNR and CDR2 FQNEAQ (reference sequence). V dropped 3 bases and J dropped 1; count of bases not matched to a gene: 9. The CDR3 protein is CASSFEVGQGDGTDTQYF. The CDR3 nucleotides read TGTGCCAGCAGCTTCGAGGTGGGACAGGGGGATGGCACAGATACGCAGTATTTT.

CDR3 residues: CASTDRGLNEKLFF. The CDR3 coding sequence is TGTGCCAGTACCGACAGGGGACTTAATGAAAAACTGTTTTTT. J is TRBJ1-4 and V is TRBV19; 8 positions match TRBD1. Looked up from germline, CDR1 is LNHDA and CDR2 is SQIVND (reference sequence). The V segment lost 7 bases and the J segment 4 bases; nucleotides outside the gene matches: 5. This CDR3 region has 14 residues.

The rearrangement uses TRBV19 and TRBJ1-1; the D is unclear. Trimming shortened V by 3 bases and J by 5 bases, and 13 bases separated the two germline ends. This CDR3 is built from 14 residues. The germline V gene encodes CDR1 LNHDA and CDR2 SQIVND (reference sequence). The CDR3 is CASSIGEEGTEAFF. The CDR3, as DNA: TGTGCCAGTAGTATCGGGGAGGAGGGAACTGAAGCTTTCTTT. The full variable domain, rest sourced from reference TRBV19 and TRBJ1-1, is DGGITQSPKYLFRKEGQNVTLSCEQNLNHDAMYWYRQDPGQGLRLIYYSQIVNDFQKGDIAEGYSVSREKKESFPLTVTSAQKNPTAFYLCASSIGEEGTEAFFGQGTRLTVV.

The V gene is TRBV24-1, the J gene TRBJ2-3, with 14 bases identical to TRBD2. The CDR3 is 22 residues long. The ends lost 7 bases at V and 1 base at J; junction bases unmatched: 21. CDR1 is KGHDR, CDR2 SFDVKD, per germline. The CDR3 sequence is CATRGRMIGTSGSWFGTDTQYF. CDR3 in DNA: TGTGCCACCAGAGGGAGAATGATAGGGACTAGCGGGAGCTGGTTCGGCACAGATACGCAGTATTTT.

The rearrangement links TRBV9 to TRBJ2-3; 11 bases fit TRBD2. The CDR3 extends over 16 amino acids. V shed 1 base and J 3 bases; nucleotides not matched to a gene: 4. Germline V gene sequence: CDR1 SGDLS, CDR2 YYNGEE. The CDR3 spells CASSVLAGGLTDTQYF. In DNA form, the CDR3 reads TGTGCCAGCAGCGTACTAGCGGGAGGATTAACAGATACGCAGTATTTT.

The rearrangement joins TRBV6-6 to TRBJ1-1; no clear D. The CDR3 is 12 amino acids. The germline V and J ends were trimmed by 5 bases and 3 bases, with 7 bases remaining between them. The germline CDR1 and CDR2 sequences are MNHNY and SVGAGI (reference sequence). CDR3 region: CASSEVDTEAFF. As DNA, the CDR3 is TGTGCCAGCAGTGAGGTAGACACTGAAGCTTTCTTT.

The rearrangement uses TRBV5-1 and TRBJ1-2, with a weak D call TRBD1 (6 bases). The CDR3 runs to 15 residues. CDR1 SGHRS and CDR2 YFSETQ come from the germline V gene. V was cut by 1 base and J by 0 bases, with 10 bases left in between. This chain's CDR3 is CASSLWDNANYGYTF. In nucleotides, the CDR3 is TGCGCCAGCAGCTTGTGGGACAACGCTAACTATGGCTACACCTTC.

The chain has TRBV6-1 and TRBJ2-2; D not resolved. Trimming left V 2 bases short and J 4 bases short, with 5 bases between. This CDR3 is built from 13 residues. The germline V gene encodes CDR1 MNHNS and CDR2 SASEGT. CDR3 DNA: TGTGCCAGCAGTGAACTTTCCACCGGGGAGCTGTTTTTT. Its protein is CASSELSTGELFF.

V usage is TRBV7-9 and J usage is TRBJ2-1; D not resolved. Germline V lookup: CDR1 SEHNR, CDR2 FQNEAQ (reference sequence). With 0 bases removed from V and 1 base from J, the gap between germline ends came to 7 bases. CDR3 length: 15 residues. DNA of the CDR3: TGTGCCAGCAGCTTAGCTAGGTCGTCCTACAATGAGCAGTTCTTC. Protein product: CASSLARSSYNEQFF.

The chain employs TRBV28 and TRBJ2-2, with D tentatively TRBD2 (6 bases). Germline assignment: CDR1 MDHEN and CDR2 SYDVKM. The V gene lost 6 bases and the J gene lost 4 bases, with 15 bases spanning the gap. This CDR3 region has 15 residues. CDR3 DNA sequence: TGTGCCAGCAGCCCCGGACTAAGGGTCACCGGGGAGCTGTTTTTT. It is translated as CASSPGLRVTGELFF.

The rearrangement uses TRBV28 and TRBJ1-2; D gene ambiguous. CDR3 length equals 11 residues. Trimming removed 6 bases at V and 8 bases at J, with 10 bases between. Germline CDR1 MDHEN, CDR2 SYDVKM. CDR3 coding DNA: TGTGCCAGCAGGGATAGACTCGGCTACACCTTC. Its protein is CASRDRLGYTF.

Only a few counts were recorded for this clone. The V and J genes are TRBV6-4 and TRBJ1-5; TRBD1 might be the D (6 bases). CDR1 is MRHNA and CDR2 is SNTAGT in the germline V gene. V was clipped by 3 bases and J by 4 bases, with 7 bases between them. The CDR3 consists of 13 residues. For the CDR3, the DNA is TGTGCCAGCAGTGAGGGGGCGAATCAGCCCCAGCATTTT. It yields the protein CASSEGANQPQHF.